Given below is one TCR beta chain in context. Recruited during active infection, patients (from Seattle) were subsequently followed longitudinally. The authors' processing: By means of reference gene primer amplification, nucleated cell counts were estimated. Profiling relied on immunoSEQ multiplex PCR, and the TCRdb table lists in-frame clones only, not all of them. That table furnishes V, J and clone size, whereas the DNA furnished D and trimming. The table includes 50,000 to 65,000 clones, about two thirds detected once. The data originate from a study of blood T cell repertoires in COVID-19. Study details: Acute and convalescent COVID-19 specimens originated in the United States, Italy and Spain. T cells, B-cell-depleted T cells, or PBMCs provided the cDNA or gDNA that served as material.

Germline V gene lookup returns CDR1 SGHAT and CDR2 FQNNGV. The CDR3 runs 15 residues. V gave up 3 bases and J gave up 9 bases; unmatched junction bases: 11. The sequence was obtained from a woman aged 70-85 years with COVID-19, enrolled during active disease. The chain has TRBV11-2 and TRBJ2-1; 7 bases are shared with TRBD2. Input material: peripheral blood. CDR3 sequence reads: CASSFLAARRFEQFF. CDR3 sequence (DNA): TGTGCCAGCAGCTTCCTAGCGGCCCGCCGCTTTGAGCAGTTCTTC.